A selection of T cell receptor beta chains follows, all from one sample in a study of blood T cells in healthy people across ages. TCRdb recomputed calls from the 5' RACE reads with MiXCR, one row per CDR3 protein. This table holds 650,000 to 1,000,000 distinct CDR3 sequences, 30% to 45% found once. The sample comprised blood. These receptors were obtained from a man between 18 and 35 years old in good health. CDR3s include the opening cysteine and the closing phenylalanine or tryptophan. D genes are given only for firm matches. Size values are once, few and many counts, or a class for expanded clones, and some rows have none.

TRBV4-2	TRBJ2-3	-	-	TGTGCCAGCAGCCAAGAAATCGCAGATACGCAGTATTTT	CASSQEIADTQYF
TRBV29-1	TRBJ2-1	-	-	TGCAGCGTTTCTAGCTCCTACAATGAGCAGTTCTTC	CSVSSSYNEQFF
TRBV10-3	TRBJ1-1	few	-	TGTGCCATCAGAGACAGGAGAAACAACACTGAAGCTTTCTTT	CAIRDRRNNTEAFF
TRBV15	TRBJ1-2	many	-	TGTGCCACCAGCATCTCACAGTACTACACCTTC	CATSISQYYTF
TRBV2	TRBJ2-4	-	TRBD2	TGTGCCAGCAGTGCCCTAGCGGGTGAAAACATTCAGTACTTC	CASSALAGENIQYF
TRBV2	TRBJ1-1	-	-	TGTGCCAGCAGTGAACGGGGGCGAGTTGAAGCTTTCTTT	CASSERGRVEAFF
TRBV20-1	TRBJ2-7	-	-	TGCAGTGCTAGAGATAGTCTAGCCGTTTCTGTGGATGAGCAGTACTTC	CSARDSLAVSVDEQYF
TRBV14	TRBJ2-7	many	-	TGTGCCAGCAGCCAAGTTAGACTATCGACCGAGCAGTACTTC	CASSQVRLSTEQYF
TRBV12-3/TRBV12-4	TRBJ2-7	-	-	TGTGCCAGCAGTTTAGATCGAGGCGAGGGGTACGAGCAGTACTTC	CASSLDRGEGYEQYF
TRBV12-3/TRBV12-4	TRBJ1-2	-	-	TGTGCCAGCAGTTTACCCCAGCGCATGGATGGCTACACCTTC	CASSLPQRMDGYTF
TRBV4-2	TRBJ2-1	-	TRBD2	TGTGCCGGCAGCCAGAGGACTAGCGGGGGCCCCGGGGATGAGCAGTTCTTC	CAGSQRTSGGPGDEQFF
TRBV4-3	TRBJ2-1	many	-	TGCGCCAGCAGCAAAAACACCGACCCAGGGGCCAAGTTCTTC	CASSKNTDPGAKFF
TRBV5-1	TRBJ2-5	-	-	TGCGCCAGCAGCGAGAGTAGCAGGAGGAAAGAGACCCAGTACTTC	CASSESSRRKETQYF
TRBV7-3	TRBJ2-1	few	-	TGTGCCAGCAGCTTGGGACCTCAGACCTACAATGAGCAGTTCTTC	CASSLGPQTYNEQFF
TRBV4-3	TRBJ2-1	-	-	TGCGCCAGCAGCCAAGAGGCCAGGACACCTTCCTACGAGCAGTTCTTC	CASSQEARTPSYEQFF
TRBV5-1	TRBJ1-1	many	-	TGCGCCAGCAGCTTGGCCAGCGTGAACACTGAAGCTTTCTTT	CASSLASVNTEAFF
TRBV5-6	TRBJ2-7	-	TRBD2	TGTGCCAGCAGCCTCACCGGGGCCCTACAGGAGGGGACTATTCCCTACGAGCAGTACTTC	CASSLTGALQEGTIPYEQYF
TRBV9	TRBJ2-5	once	-	TGTGCCAGCAGCGACGGGCCCAGTGACACCCAGTACTTC	CASSDGPSDTQYF
TRBV4-1	TRBJ2-7	once	-	TGCGCCAGCAGCCCTTCAGCATCCTACGAGCAGTACTTC	CASSPSASYEQYF
TRBV11-2	TRBJ1-1	-	-	TGTGCCAGCAGCTTAGGTTGGCAGGGGCTTCACATGAACACTGAAGCTTTCTTT	CASSLGWQGLHMNTEAFF
TRBV15	TRBJ2-7	-	-	TGTGCCACCAGTGTTACAGCGACCTACGAGCAGTACTTC	CATSVTATYEQYF
TRBV2	TRBJ1-1	-	-	TGTGCCACACAGGAGGGCGGGAACACTGAAGCTTTCTTT	CATQEGGNTEAFF
TRBV9	TRBJ2-6	many	-	TGTGCCAGCAGCCCCACGGATGGGGCCAACGTCCTGACTTTC	CASSPTDGANVLTF
TRBV6-6	TRBJ2-7	-	-	TGTGCCAGCAGTTTAGCGGTCTACTACGAGCAGTACTTC	CASSLAVYYEQYF
TRBV9	TRBJ1-2	-	TRBD1	TGTGCCAGCAGCGGAGGCCCCACAGGGGGTCGGGGCTACACCTTC	CASSGGPTGGRGYTF
TRBV12-3/TRBV12-4	TRBJ2-1	-	-	TGTGCCAGCGGGGGGAGCCCCTACAATGAGCAGTTCTTC	CASGGSPYNEQFF
TRBV30	TRBJ2-5	few	-	TGTGCCTGGAGGGAAAAAGGGAACCAAGAGACCCAGTACTTC	CAWREKGNQETQYF
TRBV4-1	TRBJ2-7	-	-	TGCGCCAGCAGCCCCCAGACAGGGGTAGCGGGGGTGTCCTACAGTGAGCAGTACTTC	CASSPQTGVAGVSYSEQYF
TRBV12-3/TRBV12-4	TRBJ1-4	-	-	TGTGCCAGCAGTTTTAACAGCGCTAATGAAAAACTGTTTTTT	CASSFNSANEKLFF
TRBV20-1	TRBJ2-1	-	-	TGCAGTGCTAGAGTTAGAGACTACAATGAGCAGTTCTTC	CSARVRDYNEQFF
TRBV12-3/TRBV12-4	TRBJ2-1	-	-	TGTGCCAGCAGTTTTGGGTCCTGGCTTCGGCCGCGGGATGAGCAGTTCTTC	CASSFGSWLRPRDEQFF
TRBV29-1	TRBJ1-2	-	-	TGCAGCGTTGAAGCGGCGCTCGACCTCGGCTACACCTTC	CSVEAALDLGYTF
TRBV7-2	TRBJ2-1	few	-	TGTGCCAGCAGCTTAGTAGGGCGGGGTAGTTATGGAAATGAGCAGTTCTTC	CASSLVGRGSYGNEQFF
TRBV6-5	TRBJ2-5	-	TRBD2	TGTGCCAGCAGGCCGCCGGGACTAGATTCGGAGACCCAGTACTTC	CASRPPGLDSETQYF
TRBV6-1	TRBJ2-5	few	-	TGTGCCAGCAATATGGGCCCTAGAGAGACCCAGTACTTC	CASNMGPRETQYF
TRBV12-3/TRBV12-4	TRBJ2-7	-	TRBD1	TGTGCCAGCAGCGGTCTCGACAGGGTAAACTACGAGCAGTACTTC	CASSGLDRVNYEQYF
TRBV5-5	TRBJ2-3	many	-	TGTGCCAGCAGCTGGGATACGCAGTATTTT	CASSWDTQYF
TRBV7-9	TRBJ1-1	-	-	TGTGCCAGCAGCTTATCGGCAGTTGAAGCTTTCTTT	CASSLSAVEAFF
TRBV27	TRBJ2-1	-	TRBD2	TGTGCCAGCACCCTGTCGACTAGCGGCTACAATGAGCAGTTCTTC	CASTLSTSGYNEQFF